This T cell receptor (beta chain) was captured by sequencing in a study of blood T cell repertoires in COVID-19. There are 15 residues in the CDR3. V was clipped by 1 base and J by 0 bases, with 10 bases between them. Germline V lookup: CDR1 SNHLY, CDR2 FYNNEI. Assay: immunoSEQ multiplex PCR; the TCRdb copy retains only in-frame clones and omits some. The top ten hold under 15% of the sample, which has around 170,000 clones, around 80% seen once. Sequences were obtained from PBMCs or T cells enriched from blood (not recorded which). The gene calls are TRBV2 and TRBJ2-7, with D possibly being TRBD2 (5 bases). This TCR was sampled from a man aged 55 to 70 who had been exposed to COVID-19. CDR3 bases: TGTGCCAGCAGTGAAGAACGGACTCCCTCCTACGAGCAGTACTTC. This gives the protein CASSEERTPSYEQYF.